The sequence of this T cell receptor (beta chain) was determined in a study of identical twins. Overall study findings and caveats: Where out-of-frame alpha sequences were twin-shared, they showed excess low generation probability. Conclusions relied on cross-sectional statistical analysis, not following the same donors.

Trimming removed 5 bases from V and 4 bases from J, with 22 bases in between. CDR1 is DFQATT, CDR2 SNEGSKA, per germline (reference sequence). The CDR3 is 16 residues long. Remarks on this clonotype: Its antigen is still unknown.

A template switching step contributed a universal primer site, while unique molecular identifiers were present in the cDNA. TCRdb recomputed calls from the 5' RACE reads with MiXCR, one row per CDR3 protein. The table has about 660,000 distinct CDR3 sequences, 8.6% seen once. This same sample was also part of a study on yellow fever vaccine responses in identical twins. From that paper: Twins reportedly had a vaccine T cell response that seemed partly convergent, partly personalized.

The chain links TRBV20-1 to TRBJ2-3; D is perhaps TRBD1 (7 bases). This clonotype originated in a young woman in good health. The source material was PBMCs. CDR3 sequence: CSARTQGGHLSDTQYF. In DNA form, the CDR3 reads TGCAGTGCTCGCACTCAGGGGGGCCACCTCTCAGATACGCAGTATTTT.